Following are 2 T cell receptor beta chains from one sample sequenced in a study of T cell responses to AZD1222 COVID-19 vaccine listed by TCRdb under 2021. In light of the paper, this sample's time point label describes: baseline before first vaccination. Preparation of the library involved the immunoSEQ multiplex PCR assay. TCRdb took this table from immuneACCESS and kept in-frame rearrangements with V and J called. Such tables lack part of the clones; where checked against another copy, unresolved V genes explain under half of the gap, and the rest is unexplained. The sample table contains 100,000 to 150,000 clones; only one count was recorded for about nine tenths of them. The top ten clones comprise approximately 7% of the sample. Source: peripheral blood, taken on day 0 of AZD1222 vaccination. The receptors were gathered from an adult in good health.

The genes are TRBV20-1 and TRBJ2-1; TRBD2 agrees at 7 bases. V shed 3 bases, J shed 5 bases, and the junction held 10 bases outside the gene matches. Per germline, CDR1 DFQATT and CDR2 SNEGSKA (reference sequence). The CDR3 is 15 residues long. CDR3 bases: TGCAGTGCTAGTAAGTCGGGACTACCCGACAATGAGCAGTTCTTC. It codes for CSASKSGLPDNEQFF.

The V and J genes are TRBV18 and TRBJ1-4; the D gene is possibly TRBD1 (5 bases). The CDR3 consists of 14 residues. Germline V lookup: CDR1 KGHSH, CDR2 LQKENI. V was pared by 2 bases and J by 4 bases, with 8 bases between. DNA of the CDR3: TGTGCCAGCTCACCATATCAGGGTAATGAAAAACTGTTTTTT. It specifies CASSPYQGNEKLFF.